These T cell receptor beta chains were read from a single sample in a study of cytomegalovirus exposure and HLA in healthy donors. The data were produced by immunoSEQ multiplex PCR, yet TCRdb's version contains in-frame clones alone and is incomplete. The sample records 150,000 to 200,000 clones, roughly 70% being singletons. The sample comprised PBMCs. The receptors come from a woman in her thirties or forties in good health and CMV-seropositive. Both conserved end residues are part of each CDR3. Only part of the rows carry a size: once, few, many, or a class if the clone is expanded.

cdr3_length	v_call	clone_size	j_call	cdr3_aa
14	TRBV28	-	TRBJ2-5	CASSFGGSRETQYF
13	TRBV5-1	-	TRBJ2-1	CASSWDSEDEQFF
14	TRBV5-1	few	TRBJ2-7	CASKVDGRAGEQYF
15	TRBV19	-	TRBJ1-5	CASSQRTGQNQPQHF
18	TRBV5-4	-	TRBJ2-1	CASSSGLAGSMFEDEQFF
17	TRBV5-1	few	TRBJ1-1	CASSLATNRGGNTEAFF
12	TRBV6-1	few	TRBJ1-2	CASSDVSYGYTF
14	TRBV19	once	TRBJ1-1	CASSMERLNTEAFF
19	TRBV5-4	many	TRBJ2-6	CASSSASGRPRGGANVLTF
15	TRBV18	few	TRBJ2-3	CASPRGQGAGDTQYF
15	TRBV27	-	-	CASSFLSDLTYEQYF
13	TRBV13	-	TRBJ2-7	CASSFDRGREQYF
15	TRBV5-1	few	TRBJ2-3	CASSLALGEVDTQYF
14	TRBV7-3	-	TRBJ2-3	CASSTNRGTDTQYF
18	TRBV4-3	-	TRBJ2-3	CASSQGLAGGPNTDTQYF
13	TRBV5-4	-	TRBJ2-5	CASTGQVKETQYF
15	TRBV5-6	-	TRBJ1-5	CASSLGGTVNQPQHF
15	TRBV2	few	TRBJ2-7	CASSGGPSGNYEQYF
15	TRBV14	-	TRBJ2-7	CASSPIAGVRDEQYF
14	TRBV6-6	-	TRBJ2-7	CASIKDRAAYEQYF
15	TRBV19	few	TRBJ2-7	CASSTLAGGSYEQYF
16	TRBV1	-	TRBJ2-7	CTSSPWTSGRVYEQYF
14	TRBV19	-	TRBJ2-6	CASSRGSGANVLTF
13	TRBV6-5	once	TRBJ1-1	CASSYSSGGEAFF
20	TRBV7-6	-	TRBJ2-3	CASSLVRRASGRAAPDTQYF
15	TRBV5-1	-	TRBJ2-2	CASWTDGTNTGELFF
18	TRBV27	-	TRBJ2-2	CASSLLGFGTQNTGELFF
19	TRBV28	-	TRBJ1-5	CASSPYRGQIPYSNQPQHF
14	TRBV7-2	-	TRBJ2-3	CASSLLAGADTQYF
10	TRBV19	-	TRBJ1-2	CASSLGGYTF
15	TRBV7-2	once	TRBJ2-1	CASSLRQGAYNEQFF
12	TRBV6-5	-	TRBJ2-3	CASSSWGDAQYF
14	TRBV6-1	-	TRBJ2-2	CASSEVAGTGELFF
14	TRBV7-3	-	TRBJ2-3	CASSPGLAGGTQYF
15	TRBV6-5	-	TRBJ1-3	CASSPPGVSGNTIYF
14	TRBV28	-	-	CASSLSLDTYEQYF
13	TRBV11-3	-	TRBJ2-7	CASSRRGSYEQYF
15	TRBV4-3	-	TRBJ2-5	CASSQVAAVQETQYF
13	TRBV6-1	-	TRBJ2-5	CASRRTNQETQYF